These 19 T cell receptor beta chains were all obtained from the same sample, sequenced in a study of breast tumors, draining lymph nodes, adjacent tissues. TCRdb redid the calling of the multiplex PCR reads with MiXCR, one entry per CDR3 protein. The sample carries about 16,000 distinct CDR3 sequences, 45% recorded once. The specimen sequenced was tumor-adjacent breast tissue. These receptors came from a female donor with breast cancer. Some clones in this sample may be carry-over from other donors' samples.

This chain connects TRBV11-3 to TRBJ2-1; 9 bases line up with TRBD2. Germline assignment: CDR1 SGHNT and CDR2 YENEEA. CDR3 length: 16 residues. V dropped 3 bases and J dropped 5; count of bases not matched to a gene: 8. This CDR3 reads CASSFDRTSEDNEQFF. DNA for the CDR3: TGTGCCAGCAGCTTCGATCGGACTAGCGAGGACAATGAGCAGTTCTTC.

In its sample, this clonotype ranks as medium-sized. The genes are TRBV12-3 or TRBV12-4 and TRBJ1-6; D ambiguous. The CDR3 length is 13 residues. V lost 6 bases and J lost 6, with 9 bases in between. This CDR3 reads CASSRISNSPLHF. CDR3 in DNA: TGTGCCAGCAGCCGCATTTCTAATTCACCCCTCCACTTT.

This clonotype qualifies as medium-sized. The genes are TRBV7-9 and TRBJ1-2; the match to TRBD1 covers 12 bases. This CDR3 region has 17 residues. The germline CDR1 and CDR2 sequences are SEHNR and FQNEAQ (reference sequence). J gave up 3 bases and V 3 bases, and 8 bases lay outside the gene matches. CDR3 sequence (DNA): TGTGCCAGCAGCTTTCTCCCCGGGACAGGGGGCGACTATGGCTACACCTTC. Translating gives CASSFLPGTGGDYGYTF.

This clonotype is medium-sized within its sample. CDR3 sequence (DNA): TGTGCCAGCAGTGAATCTTCGGCGAGTGGTTTTGATACGCAGTATTTT. This encodes CASSESSASGFDTQYF. V gene TRBV2 combines with J gene TRBJ2-3; D gene uncertain. The CDR3 is 16 residues long. Germline lookup yields CDR1 SNHLY and CDR2 FYNNEI. Trimming pared 2 bases from V and 6 bases from J, leaving 18 bases between.

J is TRBJ2-7 and V is TRBV6-6; TRBD2 matches 9 bases. The CDR3 is 17 residues long. Trimming took 6 bases from V and 3 from J; bases not matched to a gene: 15. Per germline, CDR1 MNHNY and CDR2 SVGAGI (reference sequence). The CDR3 DNA reads TGTGCCAGCAGCAGGGAAGGTAGCGGGAGTAAATACTACGAGCAGTACTTC. This translates into CASSREGSGSKYYEQYF.

This clonotype has a count of ten or more. The V and J genes are TRBV19 and TRBJ1-2; D remains unclear. V gave up 1 base and J gave up 8 bases, with 5 bases separating them. The V gene's germline CDR1 is LNHDA and CDR2 SQIVND (reference sequence). CDR3 length equals 11 residues. The CDR3 DNA is TGTGCCAGTAGTATAGGAGAAGGCTACACCTTC. Translation gives CASSIGEGYTF.

The gene calls are TRBV10-2 and TRBJ2-3; D possibly corresponds to TRBD2 (5 bases). The CDR3 runs 12 residues. Trimming took off 7 bases at V and 0 bases at J, with 5 bases between the two ends. The germline gives CDR1 WSHSY, CDR2 SAAADI. DNA of the CDR3: TGCGCCAGCACGGGGAGCACAGATACGCAGTATTTT. It specifies CASTGSTDTQYF.

This clonotype was detected many times. A much larger clone differs from this one at a single base, so this may be a read error. The chain is built from TRBV5-6 and TRBJ1-2; 7 positions match TRBD1. This CDR3 contains 13 residues. In germline, CDR1 is SGHDT, CDR2 YYEEEE. The V and J ends lost 2 bases and 4 bases, in that order; junction bases with no gene match: 2. The CDR3 loop is CASSLQGTYGYTF. CDR3 bases: TGTGCCAGCAGCTTACAGGGGACCTATGGCTACACCTTC. The whole variable domain, filled in from reference TRBV5-6 and TRBJ1-2, reads DAGVTQSPTHLIKTRGQQVTLRCSPKSGHDTVSWYQQALGQGPQFIFQYYEEEERQRGNFPDRFSGHQFPNYSSELNVNALLLGDSALYLCASSLQGTYGYTFGSGTRLTVV.

Ten or more counts support this clonotype. It may be a read error: a sequence one base away is much more abundant. The chain joins TRBV5-8 to TRBJ2-7; D is unclear. CDR1 is SGHTS and CDR2 is YDEGEE in the germline V gene. The CDR3 runs to 14 residues. V was trimmed by 4 bases and J by 5 bases, leaving 16 bases between them. The CDR3 protein is CASSPQVPGNEQYF. In DNA form, the CDR3 reads TGTGCCAGCAGCCCCCAAGTACCGGGCAACGAGCAGTACTTC. The whole variable domain, remainder taken from reference TRBV5-8 and TRBJ2-7, is EAGVTQSPTHLIKTRGQQATLRCSPISGHTSVYWYQQALGLGLQFLLWYDEGEERNRGNFPPRFSGRQFPNYSSELNVNALELEDSALYLCASSPQVPGNEQYFGPGTRLTVT.

This clonotype was counted ten times or more. The chain combines TRBV11-3 with TRBJ2-1; 9 bases are shared with TRBD2. V lost 2 bases and J lost 7; bases outside the gene matches: 9. Germline V gives CDR1 SGHNT, CDR2 YENEEA. The CDR3 spans 16 residues. This CDR3 reads CASSLFAAGGVNEQFF. CDR3 nucleotide sequence: TGTGCCAGCAGCTTATTCGCGGCGGGAGGGGTAAATGAGCAGTTCTTC.

In this sample, this clonotype turned up many times. J is TRBJ2-3 and V is TRBV20-1; D gene ambiguous. Germline CDR1 DFQATT, CDR2 SNEGSKA (reference sequence). This CDR3 is 12 amino acids long. Trimming pared 5 bases from V and 6 bases from J, leaving 12 bases between. The CDR3 is CSARTAYDTQYF. CDR3 sequence (DNA): TGCAGTGCTCGGACCGCATATGATACGCAGTATTTT.

The table lists this clonotype with many counts. A read error is possible here, since a much larger clone lies one base away. This chain connects TRBV6-5 to TRBJ2-1; D remains ambiguous. The CDR3 runs to 16 residues. Germline assignment: CDR1 MNHEY and CDR2 SVGAGI. Trimming cost V 0 bases and J 0 bases, with 9 bases left between them. The CDR3 coding sequence is TGTGCCAGCAGTTACTCGCCAGGAAGCTCCTACAATGAGCAGTTCTTC. Translating gives CASSYSPGSSYNEQFF.

By proportion, this clonotype is medium-sized. The chain couples TRBV20-1 to TRBJ2-3; D not resolved. Per germline, CDR1 DFQATT and CDR2 SNEGSKA (reference sequence). Trimming left V 3 bases short and J 12 bases short, with 22 bases between. The CDR3 totals 14 residues. CDR3 loop: CSASLDMDGSRQYF. The CDR3 bases are TGCAGTGCTAGCCTAGACATGGACGGATCACGACAGTATTTT.

This chain connects TRBV9 to TRBJ1-3; D gene ambiguous. The CDR3 runs to 16 residues. Germline CDR1 is SGDLS and CDR2 is YYNGEE. V lost 0 bases and J 3 bases, leaving 13 bases between the germline ends. The CDR3 region has the DNA TGTGCCAGCAGCGTAGAAGGAGTGGTGGGTGGAAACACCATATATTTT. It translates to CASSVEGVVGGNTIYF.

This clonotype was counted many times. The J gene is TRBJ2-2, the V gene TRBV5-6, with D unclear. Trimming shortened V by 1 base and J by 1 base, and 5 bases separated the two germline ends. This CDR3 is built from 14 residues. Germline V gene data show CDR1 as SGHDT and CDR2 as YYEEEE. The CDR3 here is CASSLYGNTGELFF. CDR3 DNA: TGTGCCAGCAGCTTGTACGGGAACACCGGGGAGCTGTTTTTT.

Sample share makes this clonotype medium-sized. The rearrangement links TRBV24-1 to TRBJ2-1; possibly TRBD1 for D (6 bases). Per the germline V gene, CDR1 is KGHDR and CDR2 is SFDVKD. CDR3 size: 16 residues. Trimming stripped 2 bases from V and 7 bases from J, with 17 bases between. As DNA, the CDR3 is TGTGCCACCAGTGATTCCACCGCCGGTAGGGGGAATGAGCAGTTCTTC. Residues: CATSDSTAGRGNEQFF.

The rearrangement uses TRBV7-3 and TRBJ2-7; the match to TRBD2 covers 10 bases. The CDR3 covers 19 residues. Germline CDR1 is SGHTA and CDR2 is FQGTGA. Germline trimming cut 3 bases from V and 4 bases from J; bases unmatched to any gene: 18. The CDR3 nucleotides are TGTGCCAGCAGCTTCGCCGGGACTAGCGAGGGAGACACAGATTACGAGCAGTACTTC. The encoded protein is CASSFAGTSEGDTDYEQYF.

In regard to this clonotype: One end of the junction is discordant with germline, which a read error may explain. The chain recombines TRBV3-1 with TRBJ2-7; possibly TRBD1 for D (6 bases). The CDR3 has 12 amino acids. From germline, CDR1 is LGHDT and CDR2 YNNKEL (reference sequence). The CDR3 loop is CAGSHRVAEQNF. CDR3 nucleotide sequence: TGTGCCGGCAGCCACAGGGTGGCCGAGCAGAACTTC.

Judged by abundance, this clonotype is medium-sized. The rearrangement links TRBV7-2 to TRBJ2-3, with TRBD1 as a possible D gene (5 bases). This CDR3 has 15 residues. Germline CDR1 and CDR2: SGHTA and FQGNSA. The V and J ends lost 4 bases and 0 bases respectively, with 11 bases between them. CDR3 amino acids: CASSYRTGSTDTQYF. CDR3 in DNA: TGTGCCAGCAGCTACAGAACAGGTAGCACAGATACGCAGTATTTT.